The source of this TCR beta chain is a study of patients and donors after allogeneic stem cell transplantation (TCRdb year 2020). Library preparation used RT-PCR. Sequencing used a NextSeq 550. TCRdb reanalyzed the raw reads on its own, using fastp at Q25 for trimming and MiXCR for clone calling, and kept in-frame beta chains. Every distinct CDR3 protein forms one entry, paired with its most common genes and DNA. For this sample there are 150,000 to 250,000 distinct CDR3 sequences; around two fifths appear just once. The ten most abundant clones make up approximately 30% of the sample. The CDR3 covers 13 residues, taking in both the cysteine and the phenylalanine. The kept DNA is CDR3 alone, 39 bases in frame from the first base. As encoded in the germline V gene, CDR1 is MNHEY while CDR2 is SVGAGI. Relative to germline, V is 4 bases shorter and J is 5 bases shorter, with 11 bases between their ends.

This clonotype occurred a few times. Its target antigen remains unknown. Per-base qualities were not stored, and no clone one base away is much larger. The chain is encoded by TRBV6-5 joined to TRBJ1-1, with the identity of the D gene unclear. The sequencing input was blood, either unsorted or a sorted T cell fraction (not recorded which). This clonotype was obtained from a human donor who was either an allogeneic HSCT recipient or a stem cell or donor lymphocyte infusion donor (not recorded which). It is not recorded whose cells these are; they may come from a transplant donor. The sequenced DNA is TGTGCCAGCAGTTTCCGTCAGAGAACTGAAGCTTTCTTT. Translated, it gives CASSFRQRTEAFF.